This T cell receptor beta chain was sequenced in a study of T cell responses to AZD1222 COVID-19 vaccine. Points from the study as a whole: After two AZD1222 doses, spike-specific TCR breadth and depth rose versus day 0. Vaccine-related CD4 TCRs covered spike, predominating at 160-218 and 743-854.

Germline CDR1 SGHTA, CDR2 FQGNSA. The CDR3 is made up of 15 amino acids. Trimming cost V 4 bases and J 7 bases; bases outside gene matches: 7. Sequencing was performed with immunoSEQ multiplex PCR; in TCRdb, only in-frame clones are kept and a portion is missing. This sample carries about 55,000 clones, 80% to 90% of them seen once, and the ten largest clones take approximately 2%. Of note for this clone: Antigen: not known.

The gene calls are TRBV7-2 and TRBJ1-5; 10 bases align to TRBD1. The source material was peripheral blood, sampled on day 0 of AZD1222 vaccination. This receptor was taken from an adult in good health. This CDR3 is CASSSTGGGMQPQHF. CDR3 bases: TGTGCCAGCAGCTCGACAGGGGGCGGGATGCAGCCCCAGCATTTT.